This T cell receptor (beta chain) was retrieved from a study of T cells in Graves' hyperthyroidism and ophthalmopathy. Study findings and constraints: Clonotypes that were expanded in thyroid above 0.001 mostly appeared in blood too.

Researchers took RNA transcripts and amplified the TCR beta CDR3 regions from them. The HTBI primer set served for first-round RT-PCR of the TCR CDR3. In TCRdb, the multiplex PCR reads were re-called with MiXCR into one record per CDR3 protein. The table lists about 600,000 distinct CDR3 sequences, over 12% of them singletons, with roughly 7% in the top ten. This clonotype was observed many times. Its antigen is not known. From germline, CDR1 is MNHNS and CDR2 SASEGT. V lost 4 bases and J 1 base, leaving 8 bases between the germline ends. This CDR3 is built from 13 residues. Material for sequencing was blood. This TCR came from a woman between 18 and 30 years old with Graves' ophthalmopathy. The genes are TRBV6-1 and TRBJ2-7; D perhaps matches TRBD2 (5 bases). CDR3 protein: CASSGGQSYEQYF. CDR3 DNA: TGTGCCAGCAGTGGAGGGCAGTCCTACGAGCAGTACTTC.